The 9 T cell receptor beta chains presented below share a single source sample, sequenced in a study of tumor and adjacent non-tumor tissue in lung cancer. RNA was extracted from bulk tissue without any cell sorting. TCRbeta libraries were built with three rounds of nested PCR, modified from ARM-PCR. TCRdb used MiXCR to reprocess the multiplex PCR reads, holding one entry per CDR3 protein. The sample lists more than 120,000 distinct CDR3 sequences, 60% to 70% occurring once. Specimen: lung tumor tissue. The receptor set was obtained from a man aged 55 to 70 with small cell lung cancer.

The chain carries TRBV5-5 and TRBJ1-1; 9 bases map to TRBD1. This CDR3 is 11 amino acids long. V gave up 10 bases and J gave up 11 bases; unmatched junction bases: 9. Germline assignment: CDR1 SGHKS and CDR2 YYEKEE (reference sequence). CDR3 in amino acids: CADTTGGLAFF. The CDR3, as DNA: TGTGCCGACACTACAGGGGGCCTCGCTTTCTTT.

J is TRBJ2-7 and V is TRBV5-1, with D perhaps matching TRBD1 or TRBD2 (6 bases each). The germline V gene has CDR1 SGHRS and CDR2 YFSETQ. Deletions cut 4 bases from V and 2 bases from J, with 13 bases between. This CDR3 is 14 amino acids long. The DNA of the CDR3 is TGCGCCAGCAGCCAGAAAGGGGGGACCTACGAGCAGTACTTC. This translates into CASSQKGGTYEQYF.

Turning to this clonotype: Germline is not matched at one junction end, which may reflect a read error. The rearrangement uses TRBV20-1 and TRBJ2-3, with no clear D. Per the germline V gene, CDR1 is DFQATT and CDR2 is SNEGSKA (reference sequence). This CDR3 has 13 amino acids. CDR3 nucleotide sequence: TGCAGTGCTGGAGAACCTAATCCAGATACGCAGTATTTT. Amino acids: CSAGEPNPDTQYF.

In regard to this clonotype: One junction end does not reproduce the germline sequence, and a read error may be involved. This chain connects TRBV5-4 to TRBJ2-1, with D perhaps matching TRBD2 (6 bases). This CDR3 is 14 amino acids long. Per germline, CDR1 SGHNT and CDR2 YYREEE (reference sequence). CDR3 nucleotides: TGTGCCAGCAGCTACGGAGGGACGCTCAATGAGAAGTTCTTC. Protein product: CASSYGGTLNEKFF.

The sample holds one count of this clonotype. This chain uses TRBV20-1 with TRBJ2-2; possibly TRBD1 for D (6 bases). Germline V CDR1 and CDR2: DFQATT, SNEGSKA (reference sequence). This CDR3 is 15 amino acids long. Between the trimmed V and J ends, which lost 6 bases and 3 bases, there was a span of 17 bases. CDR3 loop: CSATVWTADTGELFF. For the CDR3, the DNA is TGCAGTGCCACCGTCTGGACAGCCGACACCGGGGAGCTGTTTTTT.

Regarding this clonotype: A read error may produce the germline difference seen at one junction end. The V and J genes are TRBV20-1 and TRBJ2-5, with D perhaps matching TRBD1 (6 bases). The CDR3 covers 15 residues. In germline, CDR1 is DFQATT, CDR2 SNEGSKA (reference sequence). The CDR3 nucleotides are TGCAGTGCTAGAGACCATCAGGGGATAATTGAGACCCAGTATTTC. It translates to CSARDHQGIIETQYF.

CDR3: CSARDPSASGAYNEQFF. CDR3 bases: TGCAGTGCTAGAGACCCCTCGGCTAGCGGAGCTTACAATGAGCAGTTCTTC. The J gene is TRBJ2-1, the V gene TRBV20-1, with 7 nucleotides matching TRBD2. Germline trimming cut 0 bases from V and 4 bases from J; bases unmatched to any gene: 12. Germline V gives CDR1 DFQATT, CDR2 SNEGSKA (reference sequence). This CDR3 is 17 amino acids long.

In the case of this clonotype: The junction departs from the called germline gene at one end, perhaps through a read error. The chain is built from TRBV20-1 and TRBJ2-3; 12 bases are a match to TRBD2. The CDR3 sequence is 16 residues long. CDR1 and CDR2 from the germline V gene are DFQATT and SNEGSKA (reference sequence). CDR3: CSARCGLAGFGDTQYF. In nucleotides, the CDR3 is TGCAGTGCTCGATGTGGACTAGCGGGATTCGGAGATACGCAATATTTT.

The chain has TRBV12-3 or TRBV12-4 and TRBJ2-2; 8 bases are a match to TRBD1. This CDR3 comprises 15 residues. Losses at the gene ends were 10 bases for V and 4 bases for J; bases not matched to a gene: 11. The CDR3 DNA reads TGTGCCAACGGTTTCTCTGGGACAGGCACCGGGGAGCTGTTTTTT. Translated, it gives CANGFSGTGTGELFF.